This T cell receptor (beta chain) was profiled in a study of shared clonotypes between healthy human individuals. Notes on the study in general: Estimated richness values were generally larger in naive subsets than in memory subsets. An effect of sequencing depth on clonotype sharing among donors was expected.

This clone was counted between two and nine times. Its specificity is unknown. The repertoire was sequenced with immunoSEQ multiplex PCR; TCRdb's copy has only in-frame clones and lacks some. The sample has a few million clones, almost 96% seen once. The sequencing sample was made of naive CD4+ T cells sorted from blood. The sample's subset: CD45RA+ positively selected. The sequence came from a man in his late teens or twenties in good health.

The CDR3 reads CAWVPGQDTEAFF. CDR3 sequence (DNA): TGTGCCTGGGTCCCGGGACAGGACACTGAAGCTTTCTTT. V usage is TRBV30 and J usage is TRBJ1-1; 8 nucleotides match TRBD1. CDR1 is GTSNPN, CDR2 SVGIG, per germline (reference sequence). After removal of 5 bases from V and 3 bases from J, the junction contained 5 bases not matched to a gene. CDR3 size: 13 residues.